A selection of T cell receptor beta chains follows, all from one sample in a study of T cell responses to AZD1222 COVID-19 vaccine. Only in-frame clones appear in the TCRdb table, and some are missing; sequencing was by immunoSEQ multiplex PCR. The sample consists of more than 90,000 clones, 87% of them appearing once. Sequenced here: peripheral blood, sampled 28 days after the second AZD1222 dose. The receptor source for this set is an adult who received the AZD1222 COVID-19 vaccine. Both conserved end residues are part of each CDR3. The D gene is left open where the match is weak. The size of a clone is reported for some rows only, either as once, few or many, or as a class for expanded clones.

NA,TRBV9,TRBJ2-1,TRBD2,CASSDSGNSYNEQFF,TGTGCCAGCAGCGACAGCGGGAACTCCTACAATGAGCAGTTCTTC
NA,TRBV25-1,TRBJ1-4,NA,CASSDPGQANEKLFF,TGTGCCAGCAGTGACCCGGGACAAGCTAATGAAAAACTGTTTTTT
NA,TRBV12-3/TRBV12-4,TRBJ1-1,NA,CASKVTANTEAFF,TGTGCCAGCAAAGTGACGGCGAACACTGAAGCTTTCTTT
NA,TRBV7-2,TRBJ2-3,TRBD1,CASSLPAGGWNTQYF,TGTGCCAGCAGTCTACCCGCAGGGGGCTGGAATACGCAGTATTTT
NA,TRBV11-2,TRBJ2-5,NA,CASSLTWKETQYF,TGTGCCAGCAGCCTGACTTGGAAAGAGACCCAGTACTTC
NA,TRBV7-9,TRBJ2-2,NA,CATLANPNTGELFF,TGTGCCACCCTCGCCAACCCGAACACCGGGGAGCTGTTTTTT
NA,TRBV19,TRBJ1-5,NA,CATQGPNQPQHF,TGTGCCACCCAGGGCCCCAATCAGCCCCAGCATTTT
NA,TRBV6-1,TRBJ2-1,TRBD1,CASSEWGDRSGEQFF,TGTGCCAGCAGTGAATGGGGGGACAGGAGTGGTGAGCAGTTCTTC
once,TRBV9,TRBJ2-1,TRBD1,CASSPRGTDNEQFF,TGTGCCAGCAGCCCTAGGGGGACAGACAATGAGCAGTTCTTC
NA,TRBV30,TRBJ2-2,NA,CAWSSGPNTGELFF,TGTGCCTGGAGTTCGGGACCGAACACCGGGGAGCTGTTTTTT